This T cell receptor (beta chain) derives from a study of lymphopenia after photon versus proton radiotherapy. Findings of the study overall: Photon-treated patients lost naive T cells and TCR diversity; proton-treated stayed stable. Larger post-nadir TCR diversity loss correlated inversely with survival in deceased patients. After the lymphocyte nadir, photon-treated repertoires showed oligoclonal expansion, especially of CD8+ Temra cells. Survival link was tested only in deceased patients; proton benefit remains a possibility.

TCRdb's table, derived via immunoSEQ multiplex PCR, lists solely in-frame clones and lacks some. The sample carries some 29,000 clones, over 75% recorded once. Concerning this clone: Its specificity is not known.

Trimming cost V 6 bases and J 3 bases; bases outside gene matches: 5. The CDR3 sequence is 15 residues long. In germline, CDR1 is SGHAT, CDR2 FQDESV (reference sequence). This chain joins TRBV11-1 and TRBJ2-2; 9 nucleotides align to TRBD1. Material: peripheral blood, obtained from a patient treated with photon-based radiotherapy. This sequence was found in a man aged 45 to 65 with gastric cancer. The CDR3 region is CASRQGARDTGELFF. CDR3 nucleotides: TGTGCCAGCAGACAGGGGGCACGGGACACCGGGGAGCTGTTTTTT. Together with reference TRBV11-1 and TRBJ2-2, the CDR3 gives the full variable domain: EAEVAQSPRYKITEKSQAVAFWCDPISGHATLYWYRQILGQGPELLVQFQDESVVDDSQLPKDRFSAERLKGVDSTLKIQPAELGDSAMYLCASRQGARDTGELFFGEGSRLTVL.